The 18 T cell receptor beta chains below come from one sample, sequenced in a study of T cells after yellow fever vaccination. Via MiXCR, TCRdb re-called the 5' RACE reads, giving one row per CDR3 protein. The sample shows some 150,000 distinct CDR3 sequences, 9.5% to 11% of them seen only once. The sample here was CD8+ T cells sorted from PBMCs, taken 15 days after the yellow fever booster vaccination. These receptor sequences come from a man between 18 and 29 years old who received the YFV17D yellow fever vaccine.

Turning to this clonotype: Compared with germline, one end of the junction differs, possibly owing to a read error. This sequence joins TRBV12-3 or TRBV12-4 and TRBJ2-7; TRBD2 agrees at 9 bases. The CDR3 loop spans 13 amino acids. The CDR3, as DNA: TGTGCCAGCAGTCCATTTGGCGGGGGGGTTACGTCCTTC. This translates into CASSPFGGGVTSF.

This clonotype was picked up a small number of times. The chain employs TRBV4-2 and TRBJ1-4; the match to TRBD1 covers 7 bases. V trimming: 3 bases; J trimming: 6 bases; junction bases outside the gene matches: 10. The germline V gene has CDR1 LGHNA and CDR2 YNFKEQ. This CDR3 region has 16 residues. The CDR3 here is CASSQESGGTDEKLFF. The CDR3 nucleotides read TGTGCCAGCAGCCAGGAGAGTGGTGGGACAGATGAAAAACTGTTTTTT.

The CDR3 sequence is CASSPRQGVIETQYF. The CDR3 coding sequence is TGCGCCAGCAGCCCTCGACAGGGGGTAATAGAGACCCAGTACTTC. The chain couples TRBV4-3 to TRBJ2-5; 9 nucleotides align to TRBD1. Unmatched junction bases numbered 7, after V lost 4 bases and J lost 4 bases. The CDR3 runs to 15 residues. Germline loops: CDR1 LGHNA, CDR2 YSLEER.

Only a few counts were recorded for this clonotype. The V call is TRBV28, the J call TRBJ2-1, with TRBD1 matching over 9 bases. CDR3 length equals 17 residues. V was clipped by 4 bases and J by 7 bases; unmatched bases: 14. In germline, CDR1 is MDHEN, CDR2 SYDVKM. CDR3 in amino acids: CASSSTGTGFIDNEQFF. The CDR3 bases are TGTGCCAGCAGTTCAACCGGGACAGGGTTCATTGATAATGAGCAGTTCTTC.

This chain uses TRBV6-5 with TRBJ1-5; tentative D call: TRBD1 (6 bases). V was trimmed by 6 bases and J by 7 bases, leaving 19 bases between them. Per the germline V gene, CDR1 is MNHEY and CDR2 is SVGAGI. CDR3 length: 15 amino acids. CDR3 region: CASRRRGLRGQPQHF. The CDR3 nucleotides read TGTGCCAGCAGACGCAGGGGACTCCGCGGCCAGCCCCAGCATTTT.

V is TRBV4-3 and J is TRBJ2-1, with D maybe TRBD1 (6 bases). Germline assignment: CDR1 LGHNA and CDR2 YSLEER. The CDR3 is 14 amino acids. Trimming took 1 base from V and 6 from J, leaving 10 bases between them. The CDR3 loop is CASSQAQGTNEQFF. For the CDR3, the DNA is TGCGCCAGCAGCCAAGCACAGGGTACCAATGAGCAGTTCTTC.

This clonotype was detected many times. The chain uses TRBV6-1 and TRBJ1-5; 8 nucleotides match TRBD1. The V and J ends lost 2 bases and 0 bases, in that order; junction bases with no gene match: 12. CDR1 is MNHNS and CDR2 is SASEGT in the germline V gene. The CDR3 has 19 amino acids. DNA of the CDR3: TGTGCCAGCAGTGAACCCGACAGGGGACAACTCTATAGCAATCAGCCCCAGCATTTT. It translates to CASSEPDRGQLYSNQPQHF.

This clonotype turned up a few times. This chain connects TRBV6-2 or TRBV6-3 to TRBJ2-1; D ambiguous. The CDR3 loop spans 13 amino acids. The V and J ends lost 4 bases and 9 bases respectively, with 13 bases between them. Germline loops: CDR1 MNHEY, CDR2 SVGEGT. CDR3 DNA: TGTGCCAGCAGTTCATCCCTTTATAGTGAGCAGTTCTTC. It codes for CASSSSLYSEQFF.

The table lists this clonotype with a few counts. This rearrangement joins TRBV7-2 to TRBJ2-1; weak D call: TRBD2 (7 bases). The V gene lost 4 bases and the J gene lost 5 bases, with 15 bases spanning the gap. In germline, CDR1 is SGHTA, CDR2 FQGNSA. This CDR3 spans 15 amino acids. DNA for the CDR3: TGTGCCAGCAGCTCCATCCCGGGGGGCCACAATGAGCAGTTCTTC. Protein product: CASSSIPGGHNEQFF.

This clonotype has only a few counts. V is TRBV7-9 and J is TRBJ2-5; D gene ambiguous. Germline CDR1 is SEHNR and CDR2 is FQNEAQ (reference sequence). V was shortened by 7 bases and J by 5 bases, with 14 bases between the two germline ends. This CDR3 comprises 13 residues. The CDR3 DNA reads as TGTGCCAGCACCCCCCCCCGGTGGGAGACCCAGTACTTC. This gives the protein CASTPPRWETQYF.

The J gene is TRBJ2-3, the V gene TRBV6-2 or TRBV6-3; either TRBD1 or TRBD2 may supply D (5 bases each). V lost 6 bases to trimming and J lost 2 bases, with 15 bases between them. Germline V gives CDR1 MNHEY, CDR2 SVGEGT. The CDR3 covers 15 residues. CDR3 sequence reads: CASSPGTENTDTQYF. The DNA for the CDR3 is TGTGCCAGCAGCCCCGGGACGGAGAACACAGATACGCAGTATTTT.

V is TRBV28 and J is TRBJ1-5, with a tentative D call TRBD1 (6 bases). Germline CDR1 is MDHEN and CDR2 is SYDVKM. Trimming pared 6 bases from V and 2 bases from J, leaving 11 bases between. This CDR3 contains 14 residues. CDR3 region: CASSKRQGNQPQHF. CDR3 nucleotide sequence: TGTGCCAGCAGCAAACGACAGGGCAATCAGCCCCAGCATTTT.

V usage is TRBV4-1 and J usage is TRBJ2-6; the match to TRBD1 covers 8 bases. V shed 5 bases, J shed 0 bases, and the junction held 3 bases outside the gene matches. In germline, CDR1 is MGHRA, CDR2 YSYEKL. This CDR3 is 16 amino acids long. CDR3 sequence reads: CASSGQGSSGANVLTF. The CDR3 DNA sequence: TGCGCCAGCAGCGGACAGGGAAGCTCTGGGGCCAACGTCCTGACTTTC.

The chain couples TRBV7-2 to TRBJ2-7, with D tentatively TRBD2 (5 bases). Trimming pared 2 bases from V and 5 bases from J, leaving 16 bases between. Germline values: CDR1 SGHTA, CDR2 FQGNSA. This CDR3 contains 15 residues. This chain's CDR3 is CASSLSVRSADEQYV. In nucleotides, the CDR3 is TGTGCCAGCAGCTTATCTGTCAGGTCAGCGGACGAGCAGTACGTC.

This clonotype occurred many times. The chain employs TRBV4-2 and TRBJ1-5; D possibly corresponds to TRBD1 (5 bases). The CDR3 extends over 13 amino acids. Trimming took off 0 bases at V and 7 bases at J, with 7 bases between the two ends. From germline, CDR1 is LGHNA and CDR2 YNFKEQ. DNA of the CDR3: TGTGCCAGCAGCCAAGACAGGGAGCAGCCCCAGCATTTT. Residues: CASSQDREQPQHF.

At least ten counts were recorded for this clonotype. The chain combines TRBV10-3 with TRBJ2-6; D is unresolved. Trimming took off 4 bases at V and 3 bases at J, with 13 bases between the two ends. The germline gives CDR1 ENHRY, CDR2 SYGVKD. The CDR3 is 16 residues long. The CDR3 loop is CAISGTKGLGANVLTF. The CDR3 DNA is TGTGCCATCAGTGGTACGAAAGGGCTTGGGGCCAACGTCCTGACTTTC.

The V gene is TRBV12-3 or TRBV12-4, the J gene TRBJ2-3; 7 bases match TRBD1. The CDR3 consists of 13 residues. Unmatched junction bases numbered 3, after V lost 3 bases and J lost 6 bases. In DNA, the CDR3 is TGTGCCAGCAGTTTGACAGGGTACGATACGCAGTATTTT. It codes for CASSLTGYDTQYF.

Many counts were recorded for this clonotype. The chain recombines TRBV7-9 with TRBJ2-1; 9 nucleotides line up with TRBD1. From germline, CDR1 is SEHNR and CDR2 FQNEAQ (reference sequence). Germline trimming cut 5 bases from V and 8 bases from J; bases unmatched to any gene: 13. CDR3 length: 16 residues. Here the CDR3 DNA reads TGTGCCAGCAGCCGTACCGGGACAGGGTTATGGGATGAGCAGTTCTTC. It is translated as CASSRTGTGLWDEQFF.